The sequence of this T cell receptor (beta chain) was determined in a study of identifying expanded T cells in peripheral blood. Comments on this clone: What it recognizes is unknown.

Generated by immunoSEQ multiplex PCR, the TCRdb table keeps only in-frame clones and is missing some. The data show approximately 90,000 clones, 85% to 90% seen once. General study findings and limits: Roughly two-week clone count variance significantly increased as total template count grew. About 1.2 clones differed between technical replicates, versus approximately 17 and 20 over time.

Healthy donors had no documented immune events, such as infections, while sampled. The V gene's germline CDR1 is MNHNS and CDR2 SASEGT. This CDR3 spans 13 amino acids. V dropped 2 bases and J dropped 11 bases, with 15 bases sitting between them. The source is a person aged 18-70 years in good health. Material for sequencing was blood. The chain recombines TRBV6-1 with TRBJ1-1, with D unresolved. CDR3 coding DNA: TGTGCCAGCAGTGAAAGGGCGGAACGGAAGGCTTTCTTT. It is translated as CASSERAERKAFF.